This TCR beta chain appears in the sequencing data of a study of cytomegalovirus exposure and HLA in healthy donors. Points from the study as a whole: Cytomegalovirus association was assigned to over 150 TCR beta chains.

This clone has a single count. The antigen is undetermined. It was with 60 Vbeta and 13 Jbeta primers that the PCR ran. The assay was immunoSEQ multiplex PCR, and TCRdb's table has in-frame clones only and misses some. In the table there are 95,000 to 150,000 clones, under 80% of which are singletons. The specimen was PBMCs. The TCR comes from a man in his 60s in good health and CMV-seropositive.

The CDR3 nucleotides read TGTGCCAGCAGCCGCGGACTAGCGGGAGCAGAGGGCACCGGGGAGCTGTTTTTT. It yields the protein CASSRGLAGAEGTGELFF. The rearrangement uses TRBV7-3 and TRBJ2-2; 13 bases fit TRBD2. The germline gives CDR1 SGHTA, CDR2 FQGTGA. V gave up 5 bases and J gave up 4 bases; unmatched junction bases: 10. The CDR3 spans 18 residues.